This is a list of T cell receptor beta chains from one sample in a study of regulatory T cells in long-lasting Graves disease. In TCRdb, the multiplex PCR reads were re-called with MiXCR into one record per CDR3 protein. Among fewer than 450,000 distinct CDR3 sequences listed, around 22% were seen once. The sample in question was peripheral blood mononuclear cells (PBMCs), obtained when the disease was refractory, from a patient treated with antithyroid drugs. The receptors were gathered from a female donor with Graves disease. The CDR3 runs from the conserved cysteine through the conserved F or W. D genes are given only for firm matches. Expanded clones get a size class; other rows say once, few or many, or leave the size out.

CASAGQGSNQPQHF,TGTGCCAGCGCGGGACAGGGTAGCAATCAGCCCCAGCATTTT,NA,TRBJ1-5,TRBV2,TRBD1
CASSLGTGGSAQETQYF,TGTGCCAGCAGTTTGGGGACAGGGGGCTCTGCTCAAGAGACCCAGTACTTC,NA,TRBJ2-5,TRBV28,TRBD1
CASSKGQLNQPQHF,TGTGCCAGTAGTAAGGGACAGCTCAATCAGCCCCAGCATTTT,few,TRBJ1-5,TRBV19,TRBD1
CASSQRQGFFDTQYF,TGTGCCAGCAGCCAACGACAGGGTTTTTTCGATACGCAGTATTTT,NA,TRBJ2-3,TRBV9,TRBD1
CASRDRGTYEQYF,TGTGCCAGCAGGGACAGGGGAACCTACGAGCAGTACTTC,once,TRBJ2-7,TRBV9,TRBD1
CASNSPPRTPNIQYF,TGTGCCAGCAACTCGCCCCCCCGGACCCCAAACATTCAGTACTTC,NA,TRBJ2-4,TRBV28,NA
CASRTDRASYEQYF,TGTGCCAGCAGAACGGACAGGGCCTCCTACGAGCAGTACTTC,many,TRBJ2-7,TRBV28,TRBD1
CASSLGWGNTEAFF,TGCGCCAGCAGCTTGGGCTGGGGGAACACTGAAGCTTTCTTT,once,TRBJ1-1,TRBV5-1,NA
CSVLSPPLRGQLYSYEQYF,TGCAGCGTTCTCAGCCCGCCGCTGCGGGGACAGCTTTACTCCTACGAGCAGTACTTC,many,TRBJ2-7,TRBV29-1,NA
CASTHRGGGGAETQYF,TGTGCCAGCACTCACCGAGGCGGAGGGGGGGCAGAGACCCAGTACTTC,many,TRBJ2-5,TRBV18,NA
CATSEQGYEQYF,TGTGCCACCAGCGAGCAGGGTTACGAGCAGTACTTC,NA,TRBJ2-7,TRBV15,NA
CAIRRGADERYF,TGTGCCATCAGAAGAGGTGCCGACGAGCGGTACTTC,NA,TRBJ2-7,TRBV10-3,NA
CASRIRDGEAFF,TGCGCCAGCAGAATCCGGGACGGTGAAGCTTTCTTT,many,TRBJ1-1,TRBV5-1,NA
CASRGGLTQETQYF,TGTGCCAGCAGGGGAGGACTAACCCAAGAGACCCAGTACTTC,many,TRBJ2-5,TRBV12-3/TRBV12-4,NA
CASSLRLYQETQYF,TGCGCCAGCAGCCTCAGGTTGTACCAAGAGACCCAGTACTTC,NA,TRBJ2-5,TRBV4-1,NA
CASSLAGVAYSPLHF,TGCGCCAGCAGCTTGGCTGGAGTAGCCTATTCACCCCTCCACTTT,many,TRBJ1-6,TRBV5-1,NA
CASSPRQGANGELFF,TGCGCCAGCAGCCCCAGACAGGGGGCGAACGGGGAGCTGTTTTTT,NA,TRBJ2-2,TRBV4-1,TRBD1
CASSSTGTTTDTQYF,TGTGCCAGCAGTTCAACCGGGACCACCACAGATACGCAGTATTTT,many,TRBJ2-3,TRBV28,NA
CASKGRTNTEAFF,TGTGCCAGCAAGGGCCGTACGAACACTGAAGCTTTCTTT,many,TRBJ1-1,TRBV12-3/TRBV12-4,NA
CASSLGGTAKNIQYF,TGTGCCAGCAGCTTAGGTGGGACAGCCAAAAACATTCAGTACTTC,NA,TRBJ2-4,TRBV7-9,NA
CASIGFQEAREQYF,TGTGCCAGCATAGGCTTTCAGGAAGCGAGGGAGCAGTACTTC,many,TRBJ2-7,TRBV2,NA
CASSIWGMKDIQYF,TGTGCCAGTAGTATCTGGGGCATGAAGGACATTCAGTACTTC,few,TRBJ2-4,TRBV19,NA
CAWSVQTYTEAFF,TGTGCCTGGAGTGTTCAAACATACACTGAAGCTTTCTTT,NA,TRBJ1-1,TRBV30,NA
CASTTGQTVDYGYTF,TGTGCCAGTACCACCGGACAGACGGTTGACTATGGCTACACCTTC,NA,TRBJ1-2,TRBV19,NA
CSARQGNGYTF,TGCAGTGCTAGACAGGGTAATGGCTACACCTTC,NA,TRBJ1-2,TRBV20-1,NA
CASSSVSGSAQSYEQYF,TGTGCCAGCAGTTCAGTTAGCGGGAGCGCTCAGTCCTACGAGCAGTACTTC,NA,TRBJ2-7,TRBV28,TRBD2
CASSSGAILSAEAFF,TGTGCCAGCAGTAGCGGGGCCATACTGTCCGCTGAAGCTTTCTTT,many,TRBJ1-1,TRBV27,NA
CASSLVGTSYYEQYF,TGTGCCAGCAGCTTAGTAGGGACATCCTACTACGAGCAGTACTTC,NA,TRBJ2-7,TRBV7-2,NA
CASSQPLEAYEQYF,TGTGCCAGCAGCCAACCCCTGGAAGCCTACGAGCAGTACTTC,few,TRBJ2-7,TRBV12-3/TRBV12-4,NA
CASSQFSTGNPRNEKLFF,TGTGCCAGCAGCCAATTCTCGACAGGGAACCCGAGAAATGAAAAACTGTTTTTT,NA,TRBJ1-4,TRBV3-1,TRBD1
CASTSTGSRGNTIYF,TGTGCCAGCACCTCGACGGGTTCGCGAGGAAACACCATATATTTT,NA,TRBJ1-3,TRBV7-2,NA
CASSPPQTYEQYF,TGCGCCAGCAGCCCACCTCAAACCTACGAGCAGTACTTC,many,TRBJ2-7,TRBV5-1,NA